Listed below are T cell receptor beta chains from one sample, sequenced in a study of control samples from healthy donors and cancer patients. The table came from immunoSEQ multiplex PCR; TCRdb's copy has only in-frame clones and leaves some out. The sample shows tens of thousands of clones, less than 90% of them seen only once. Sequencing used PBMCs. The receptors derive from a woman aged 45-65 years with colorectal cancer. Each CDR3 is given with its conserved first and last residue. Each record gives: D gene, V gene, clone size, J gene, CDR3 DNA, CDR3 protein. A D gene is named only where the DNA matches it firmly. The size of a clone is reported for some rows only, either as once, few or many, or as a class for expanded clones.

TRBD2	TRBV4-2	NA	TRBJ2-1	TGTGCCAGCAGCCCCGGACTAGCGGGGGGACAGGTTGACAATGAGCAGTTCTTC	CASSPGLAGGQVDNEQFF
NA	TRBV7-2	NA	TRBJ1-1	TGTGCCAGCAGCTCCCCGGACAGACCTAAAGCTTTCTTT	CASSSPDRPKAFF
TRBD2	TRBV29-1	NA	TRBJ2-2	TGCAGCGTTGAAGGTACTAGCGGGGGGTCAAGCACCGGGGAGCTGTTTTTT	CSVEGTSGGSSTGELFF
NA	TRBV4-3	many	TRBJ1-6	TGCGCCAGCAGCCAAGATGCGGACACCGCGGGAGTCTCACCCCTCCACTTT	CASSQDADTAGVSPLHF
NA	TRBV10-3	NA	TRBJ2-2	TGTGCCATCAGTGACGGCGCGAACACCGGGGAGCTGTTTTTT	CAISDGANTGELFF
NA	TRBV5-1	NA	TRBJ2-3	TGCGCCAGCAGGCGGGTGTTGGGGAGCACAGATACGCAGTATTTT	CASRRVLGSTDTQYF
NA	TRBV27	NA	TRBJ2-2	TGTGCCAGCAGTTTAAGGGGGTCGGTGGCCGGGGAGCTGTTTTTT	CASSLRGSVAGELFF
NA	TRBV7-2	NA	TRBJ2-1	TGTGCCAGCAGCTTAGCGTTTGGGGCGGAGAATGAGCAGTTCTTC	CASSLAFGAENEQFF
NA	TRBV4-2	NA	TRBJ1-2	TGTGCCAGCAGCCAAGAAAAGGGGAACTATGGCTACACCTTC	CASSQEKGNYGYTF
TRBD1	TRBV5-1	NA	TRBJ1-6	TGCGCCAGCAGCTACTCGGACAGGGATAATTCACCCCTCCACTTT	CASSYSDRDNSPLHF
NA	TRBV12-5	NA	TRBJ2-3	TGTGCTAGTGGTCGCGATGGGAATACGCAGTATTTT	CASGRDGNTQYF
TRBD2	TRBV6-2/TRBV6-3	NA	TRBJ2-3	TGTGCCAGCAGTCCGGAGGGGCTAGCGGGGATTAGCACAGATACGCAGTATTTT	CASSPEGLAGISTDTQYF
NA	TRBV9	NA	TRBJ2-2	TGTGCCAGCAGCCTTCGGACAGAGAACACCGGGGAGCTGTTTTTT	CASSLRTENTGELFF
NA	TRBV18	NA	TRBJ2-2	TGTGCCAGCTCACCACTCTATTCGGGCACCGGGGAGCTGTTTTTT	CASSPLYSGTGELFF
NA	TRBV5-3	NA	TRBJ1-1	TGTGCCAGAAGCATTGAAGCTTTCTTT	CARSIEAFF
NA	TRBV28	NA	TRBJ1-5	TGTGCCAGCAGTTCCCCGGAGGGGTCCAATCAGCCCCAGCATTTT	CASSSPEGSNQPQHF
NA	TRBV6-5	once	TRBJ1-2	TGTGCCAGCAGGGATACCGGGACCGCCTGGGGCTACACCTTC	CASRDTGTAWGYTF
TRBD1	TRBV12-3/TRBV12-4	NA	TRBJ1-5	TGTGCCAGCAGGCAGGGGGCGCGGCAGCCCCAGCATTTT	CASRQGARQPQHF
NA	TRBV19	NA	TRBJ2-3	TGTGCCAGTAGCAGGACCTTCCGCACAGATACGCAGTATTTT	CASSRTFRTDTQYF
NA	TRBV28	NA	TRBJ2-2	TGTGCCAGTAATACAGGGTTGCCCGGGGAGCTGTTTTTT	CASNTGLPGELFF
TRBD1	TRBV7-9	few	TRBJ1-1	TGTGCCAGCAGCTCCCGGACAGGAGCTTTCTTT	CASSSRTGAFF
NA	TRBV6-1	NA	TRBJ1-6	TGTGCCAGCACAGGGAGCTCCTATAATTCACCCCTCCACTTT	CASTGSSYNSPLHF
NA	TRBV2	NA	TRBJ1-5	TGTGCCAGCAGTGGAGGTCTGGGGGTAGGAGACAATCAGCCCCAGCATTTT	CASSGGLGVGDNQPQHF
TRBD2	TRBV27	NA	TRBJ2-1	TGTGCCAGCAGTTCACAGACTAGCGGGGGAGGGAATGAGCAGTTCTTC	CASSSQTSGGGNEQFF
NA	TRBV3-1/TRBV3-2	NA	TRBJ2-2	TGTGCCAGCAGCCAAACGTTAAACACCGGGGAGCTGTTTTTT	CASSQTLNTGELFF
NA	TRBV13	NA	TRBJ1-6	TGTGCCAGCAGCTTACGACAGAGCTCCTATAATTCACCCCTCCACTTT	CASSLRQSSYNSPLHF
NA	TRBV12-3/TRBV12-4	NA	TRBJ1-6	TGTGCCAGCAGCGCTCACTTTTCACCCCTCCACTTT	CASSAHFSPLHF
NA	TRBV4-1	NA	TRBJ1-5	TGCGCCAGCAGCCAAGCGATAGATCAGCCCCAGCATTTT	CASSQAIDQPQHF
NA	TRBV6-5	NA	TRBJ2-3	TGTGCCAGCAAAGTTACGTGGCTTCTGGGGGATACGCAGTATTTT	CASKVTWLLGDTQYF
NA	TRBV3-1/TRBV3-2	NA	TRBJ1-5	TGTGCCAGCAGCCAAGGCCTGTTGGATCAGCCCCAGCATTTT	CASSQGLLDQPQHF
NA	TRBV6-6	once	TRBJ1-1	TGTGCCAGCAGTTACGTCACCAACACTGAAGCTTTCTTT	CASSYVTNTEAFF
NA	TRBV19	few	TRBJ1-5	TGTGCCAGTTCCGGGGGGAGCAATCAGCCCCAGCATTTT	CASSGGSNQPQHF
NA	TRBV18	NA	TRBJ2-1	TGTGCCAGCTCACCACCGAATCAGGGCCGCTACAATGAGCAGTTCTTC	CASSPPNQGRYNEQFF
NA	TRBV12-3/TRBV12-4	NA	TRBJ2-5	TGTGCCAGCAGTTTCGGACTCAAAGAGACCCAGTACTTC	CASSFGLKETQYF
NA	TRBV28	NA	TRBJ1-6	TGTGCCAGCGCATCGGGGTCTCGACCCCTCCACTTT	CASASGSRPLHF
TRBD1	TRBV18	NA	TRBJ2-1	TGTGCCAGCTCACCCTCCGGGACAGACTATTACAATGAGCAGTTCTTC	CASSPSGTDYYNEQFF
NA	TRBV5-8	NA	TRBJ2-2	TGTGCCAGCAGCCCGTCGTGGGGGGGACAGAGGGACGGGGAGCTGTTTTTT	CASSPSWGGQRDGELFF
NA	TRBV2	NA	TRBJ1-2	TGTGCCAGCAGTGAGGGGGAACACCAAAACTATGGCTACACCTTC	CASSEGEHQNYGYTF
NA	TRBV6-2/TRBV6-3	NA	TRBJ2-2	TGTGCCAGCAGTCCGATAGGGAGCACCGGGGAGCTGTTTTTT	CASSPIGSTGELFF
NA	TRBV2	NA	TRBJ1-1	TGTGCCAGCAGCTATTCAGGAACTGAAGCTTTCTTT	CASSYSGTEAFF
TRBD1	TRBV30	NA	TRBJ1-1	TGTGCCTGGAGTGTCCCCACTCGGACAGGGGGGGAAGCTTTCTTT	CAWSVPTRTGGEAFF
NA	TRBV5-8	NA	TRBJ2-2	TGTGCCAGCAGCTTTTCGGGAAGCTCCGGGGAGCTGTTTTTT	CASSFSGSSGELFF
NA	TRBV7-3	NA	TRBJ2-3	TGTGCCAGCAGCTTAGGCGGGGATAGGAATACGCAGTATTTT	CASSLGGDRNTQYF
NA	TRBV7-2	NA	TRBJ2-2	TGTGCCAGCAGCGAGAGGGCAGGATCCGGGGAGCTGTTTTTT	CASSERAGSGELFF
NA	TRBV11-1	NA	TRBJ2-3	TGTGCCAGCAGCTTAGACCAGACAGATACGCAGTATTTT	CASSLDQTDTQYF
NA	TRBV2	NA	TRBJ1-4	TGTGCCAGCAGTGAAACAGTTTATGAAAAACTGTTTTTT	CASSETVYEKLFF
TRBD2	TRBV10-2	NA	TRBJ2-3	TGCGCCAGCAGGAGCGCGGGGGGGCCTTTACCGCAGTATTTT	CASRSAGGPLPQYF
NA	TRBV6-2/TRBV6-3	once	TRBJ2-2	TGTGCCAGCAGTTACTCTGGCGGGGAGCTGTTTTTT	CASSYSGGELFF
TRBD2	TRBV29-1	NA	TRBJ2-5	TGCAGCGTTGCGGGGACTAGCGGGGAAGAGACCCAGTACTTC	CSVAGTSGEETQYF
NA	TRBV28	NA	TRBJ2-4	TGTGCCATTGCGGGACCAGGGGATGAAAACATTCAGTACTTC	CAIAGPGDENIQYF
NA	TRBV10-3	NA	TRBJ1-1	TGTGCCGTCTCACCTCTCGTGGGGAACACTGAAGCTTTCTTT	CAVSPLVGNTEAFF
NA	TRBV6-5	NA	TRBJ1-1	TGTGCCAGCAGTTACTCGGGGAGCACTGAAGCTTTCTTT	CASSYSGSTEAFF
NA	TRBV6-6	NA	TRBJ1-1	TGTGCCAGCCTACTGCAAGCCAACACTGAAGCTTTCTTT	CASLLQANTEAFF